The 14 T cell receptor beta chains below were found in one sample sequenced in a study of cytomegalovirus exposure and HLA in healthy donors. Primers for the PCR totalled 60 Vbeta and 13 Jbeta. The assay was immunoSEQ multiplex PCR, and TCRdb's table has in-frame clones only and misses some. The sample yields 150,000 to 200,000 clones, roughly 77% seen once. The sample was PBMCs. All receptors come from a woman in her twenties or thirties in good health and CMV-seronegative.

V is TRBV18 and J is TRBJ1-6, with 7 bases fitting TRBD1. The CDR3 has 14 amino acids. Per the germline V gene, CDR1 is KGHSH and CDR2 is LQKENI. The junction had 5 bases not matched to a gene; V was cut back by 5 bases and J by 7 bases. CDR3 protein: CASSRDRRNSPLHF. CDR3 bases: TGTGCCAGCTCAAGGGACAGAAGAAATTCACCCCTCCACTTT.

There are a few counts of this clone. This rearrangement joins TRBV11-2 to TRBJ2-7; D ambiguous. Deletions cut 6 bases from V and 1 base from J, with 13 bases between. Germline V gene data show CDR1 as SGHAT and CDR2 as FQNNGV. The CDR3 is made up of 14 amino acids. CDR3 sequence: CASSTFGGSYEQYF. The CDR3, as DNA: TGTGCCAGCAGTACATTTGGTGGTTCCTACGAGCAGTACTTC.

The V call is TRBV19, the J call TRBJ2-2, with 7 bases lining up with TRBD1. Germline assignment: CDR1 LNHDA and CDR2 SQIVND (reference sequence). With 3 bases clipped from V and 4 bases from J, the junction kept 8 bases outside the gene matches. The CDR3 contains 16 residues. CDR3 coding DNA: TGTGCCAGTAGTATTGACAGGGCTCGGGGCACCGGGGAGCTGTTTTTT. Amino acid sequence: CASSIDRARGTGELFF.

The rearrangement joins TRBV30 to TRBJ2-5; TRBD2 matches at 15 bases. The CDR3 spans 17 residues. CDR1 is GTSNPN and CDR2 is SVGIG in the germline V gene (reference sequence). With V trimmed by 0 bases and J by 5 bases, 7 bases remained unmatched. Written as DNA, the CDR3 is TGTGCCTGGAGTGTGGACCGGACTAGCGGGGGGGAGGAGACCCAGTACTTC. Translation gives CAWSVDRTSGGEETQYF.

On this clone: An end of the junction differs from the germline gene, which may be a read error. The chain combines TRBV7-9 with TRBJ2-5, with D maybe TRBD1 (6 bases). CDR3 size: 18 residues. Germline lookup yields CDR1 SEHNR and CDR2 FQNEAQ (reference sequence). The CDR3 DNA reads TGTGCCAGCAGCGCAAGGAACCCACAGGGAACTTCCCAAGCGACCCAGTACTTC. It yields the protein CASSARNPQGTSQATQYF.

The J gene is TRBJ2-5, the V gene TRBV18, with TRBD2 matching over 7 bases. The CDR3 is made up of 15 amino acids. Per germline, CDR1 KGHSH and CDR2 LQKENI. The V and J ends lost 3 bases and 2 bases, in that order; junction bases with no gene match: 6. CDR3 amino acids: CASSPFQRGQETQYF. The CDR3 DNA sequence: TGTGCCAGCTCACCTTTCCAGCGGGGACAAGAGACCCAGTACTTC.

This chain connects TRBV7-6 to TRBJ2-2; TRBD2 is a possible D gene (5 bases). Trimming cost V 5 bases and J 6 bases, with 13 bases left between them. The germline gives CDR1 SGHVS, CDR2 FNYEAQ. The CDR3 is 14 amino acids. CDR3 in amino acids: CASSPYVGAGELFF. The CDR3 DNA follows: TGTGCCAGCAGCCCTTATGTCGGGGCCGGGGAGCTGTTTTTT.

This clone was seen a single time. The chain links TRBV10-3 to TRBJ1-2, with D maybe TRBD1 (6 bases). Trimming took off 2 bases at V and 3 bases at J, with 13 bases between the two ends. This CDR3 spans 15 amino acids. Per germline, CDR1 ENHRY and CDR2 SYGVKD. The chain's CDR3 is CAISEVQGIDYGYTF. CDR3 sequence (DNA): TGTGCCATCAGTGAGGTCCAGGGGATTGACTATGGCTACACCTTC.

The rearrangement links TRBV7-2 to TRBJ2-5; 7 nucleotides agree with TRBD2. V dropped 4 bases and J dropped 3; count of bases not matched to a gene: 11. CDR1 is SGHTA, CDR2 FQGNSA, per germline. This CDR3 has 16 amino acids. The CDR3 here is CASSSGGLPQKETQYF. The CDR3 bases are TGTGCCAGCAGCTCGGGAGGACTACCTCAAAAAGAGACCCAGTACTTC.

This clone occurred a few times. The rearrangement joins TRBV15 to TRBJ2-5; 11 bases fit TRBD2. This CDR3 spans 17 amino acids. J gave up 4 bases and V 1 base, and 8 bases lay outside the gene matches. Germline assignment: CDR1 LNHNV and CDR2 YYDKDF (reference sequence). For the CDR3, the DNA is TGTGCCACCAGCAGAGGCCGTCCTAGCGGGGGGAGAGAGACCCAGTACTTC. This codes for CATSRGRPSGGRETQYF.

The CDR3 DNA reads TGTGCCAGCAGTGACTCGTCCGGCAGGAGGAATTCACCCCTCCACTTT. It translates to CASSDSSGRRNSPLHF. The chain employs TRBV6-4 and TRBJ1-6, with D unresolved. CDR1 is MRHNA and CDR2 is SNTAGT in the germline V gene. This CDR3 is 16 amino acids long. V was cut by 0 bases and J by 7 bases, with 13 bases left in between.

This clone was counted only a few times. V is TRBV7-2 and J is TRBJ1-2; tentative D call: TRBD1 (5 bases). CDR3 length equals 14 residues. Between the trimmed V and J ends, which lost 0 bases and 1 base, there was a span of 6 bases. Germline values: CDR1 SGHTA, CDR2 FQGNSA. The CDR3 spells CASSLAQGNYGYTF. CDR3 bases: TGTGCCAGCAGCTTAGCCCAGGGTAACTATGGCTACACCTTC.

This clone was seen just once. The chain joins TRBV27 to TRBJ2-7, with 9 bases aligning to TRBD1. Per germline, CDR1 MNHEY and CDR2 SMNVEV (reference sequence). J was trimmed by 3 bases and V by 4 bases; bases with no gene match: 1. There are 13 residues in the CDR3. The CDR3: CASSWTGDYEQYF. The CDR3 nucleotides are TGTGCCAGCAGTTGGACAGGGGACTACGAGCAGTACTTC.

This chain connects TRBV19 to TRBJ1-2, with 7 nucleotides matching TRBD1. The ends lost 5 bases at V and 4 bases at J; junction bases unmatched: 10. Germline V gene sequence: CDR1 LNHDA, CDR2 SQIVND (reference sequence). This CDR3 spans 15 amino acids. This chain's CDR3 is CASSPRNRGGYGYTF. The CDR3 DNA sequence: TGTGCCAGTAGTCCGCGGAACAGGGGCGGCTATGGCTACACCTTC.